Listed here are 7 T cell receptor beta chains from one sample, sequenced in a study of cytomegalovirus exposure and HLA in healthy donors (dated by TCRdb to about 2017). To prepare the library, the immunoSEQ multiplex PCR assay was applied. The multiplex PCR relied on a mix of 60 forward primers for TCR Vbeta segments and 13 reverse primers for TCR Jbeta segments. TCRdb re-hosts the immuneACCESS table, in-frame sequences only. Its copies lack some clones; in the studies checked, an unresolved V gene accounts for under half of them, and the cause for the rest is not known. This sample gives roughly 150,000 clones in total; approximately 70% of them show up just once. The ten largest account for 1.5% to 2% of the sample. Sequencing was done on a sample of PBMCs. These receptor sequences come from a woman in her 30s in good health and CMV-seronegative.

A few counts support this clone. This chain connects TRBV5-5 to TRBJ1-1; the D is unclear. The CDR3 runs 13 residues. The V and J ends lost 0 bases and 7 bases respectively, with 10 bases between them. The V gene's germline CDR1 is SGHKS and CDR2 YYEKEE (reference sequence). CDR3 loop: CASSLALLREAFF. CDR3 DNA sequence: TGTGCCAGCAGCTTGGCACTATTGCGTGAAGCTTTCTTT.

The sample holds a few counts of this clone. The chain combines TRBV6-5 with TRBJ1-5, with D possibly being TRBD1 (5 bases). V was trimmed by 6 bases and J by 8 bases, leaving 20 bases between them. CDR1 is MNHEY and CDR2 is SVGAGI in the germline V gene. This CDR3 spans 15 amino acids. CDR3: CASSSRRTGDKPQHF. The CDR3 DNA is TGTGCCAGCAGCTCCCGCCGAACAGGTGACAAGCCCCAGCATTTT.

The V gene is TRBV10-3, the J gene TRBJ2-1; maybe TRBD1 (5 bases). The germline V gene has CDR1 ENHRY and CDR2 SYGVKD. V dropped 5 bases and J dropped 0 bases, with 14 bases sitting between them. This CDR3 has 16 residues. The CDR3 sequence: CAISSQQVSSYNEQFF. The DNA of the CDR3 is TGTGCCATCAGTTCCCAACAGGTGAGCTCCTACAATGAGCAGTTCTTC.

V and J are TRBV28 and TRBJ1-5; 9 bases fit TRBD1. The CDR3 has 14 amino acids. The germline V gene encodes CDR1 MDHEN and CDR2 SYDVKM. Trimming removed 7 bases from V and 7 bases from J; junction bases left unmatched: 8. The CDR3 DNA is TGTGCCAGCACGGCACAGGGGGCATCGCAGCCCCAGCATTTT. This codes for CASTAQGASQPQHF.

The chain carries TRBV27 and TRBJ2-2; D might be TRBD2 (6 bases). CDR1 and CDR2 (germline): MNHEY, SMNVEV (reference sequence). This CDR3 is 14 amino acids long. The V gene lost 5 bases and the J gene lost 7 bases, with 14 bases spanning the gap. CDR3 nucleotides: TGTGCCAGCAGTCTACGCGGGGAGGTCGGGGAGCTGTTTTTT. Encoded protein: CASSLRGEVGELFF.

The chain is built from TRBV5-1 and TRBJ2-1, with D perhaps matching TRBD2 (5 bases). The germline V gene encodes CDR1 SGHRS and CDR2 YFSETQ. The CDR3 has 13 amino acids. V shed 4 bases and J shed 4 bases, with 9 bases lying between them. The CDR3 sequence is CASSGSGYNEQFF. The CDR3 coding sequence is TGCGCCAGCAGCGGGAGTGGTTACAATGAGCAGTTCTTC.

The rearrangement joins TRBV28 to TRBJ1-1; a possible D gene is TRBD1 (5 bases). Germline CDR1 reads MDHEN; CDR2 reads SYDVKM. This CDR3 is 14 amino acids long. Trimming shortened V by 8 bases and J by 1 base, and 14 bases separated the two germline ends. The CDR3 region is CASVPGHSNTEAFF. The DNA for the CDR3 is TGTGCCAGCGTTCCCGGACACTCGAACACTGAAGCTTTCTTT. The full variable domain, rest sourced from reference TRBV28 and TRBJ1-1, is DVKVTQSSRYLVKRTGEKVFLECVQDMDHENMFWYRQDPGLGLRLIYFSYDVKMKEKGDIPEGYSVSREKKERFSLILESASTNQTSMYLCASVPGHSNTEAFFGQGTRLTVV.